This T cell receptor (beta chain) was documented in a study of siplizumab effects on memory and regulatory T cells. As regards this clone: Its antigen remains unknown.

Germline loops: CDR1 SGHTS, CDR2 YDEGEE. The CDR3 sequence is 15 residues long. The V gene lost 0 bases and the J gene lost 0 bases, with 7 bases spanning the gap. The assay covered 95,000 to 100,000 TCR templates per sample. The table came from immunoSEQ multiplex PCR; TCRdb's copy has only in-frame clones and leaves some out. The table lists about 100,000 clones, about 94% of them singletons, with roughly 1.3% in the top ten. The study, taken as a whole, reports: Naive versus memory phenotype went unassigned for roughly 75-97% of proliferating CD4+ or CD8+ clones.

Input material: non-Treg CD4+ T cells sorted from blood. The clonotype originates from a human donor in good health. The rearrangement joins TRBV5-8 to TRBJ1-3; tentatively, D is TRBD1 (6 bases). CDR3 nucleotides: TGTGCCAGCAGCTTGGGGACAGACTCTGGAAACACCATATATTTT. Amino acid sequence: CASSLGTDSGNTIYF.